The present T cell receptor beta chain was sequenced within a study of spatial heterogeneity in lung cancer. Whole-study context: Beta-chain sequences consistently outnumbered alpha-chain sequences in detection. In the raw reads, each unique TCR and UMI combination was present more than ten times on average.

Germline V lookup: CDR1 DFQATT, CDR2 SNEGSKA (reference sequence). This CDR3 contains 13 residues. V was cut by 3 bases and J by 3 bases, with 9 bases left in between. General study results and limits: Resection blood, more than follow-up blood, showed ubiquitous expanded tumor TCRs.

A unique molecular identifier was attached to every TCR cDNA molecule. TCRdb called the 5' RACE reads again in MiXCR, with one record for every CDR3 protein. Found here are tens of thousands of distinct CDR3 sequences, approximately 12% of them singletons; the top ten hold about two fifths. This clonotype was counted a few times. Its antigen is as yet unknown. Time point indicated: sample taken at primary tumor resection. The receptor was isolated from a male donor with early-stage non-small cell lung cancer. The starting material was PBMCs, obtained at surgery. The chain is built from TRBV20-1 and TRBJ1-5; D is unclear. Written as DNA, the CDR3 is TGCAGTGCTAGTTGGAGACCCAATCAGCCCCAGCATTTT. Its protein is CSASWRPNQPQHF.